The 24 T cell receptor beta chains in this list originate from one sample, sequenced in a study of technical replicates of blood from several donors. Clones were sequenced by immunoSEQ multiplex PCR, and TCRdb holds only the in-frame ones, with some missing. The table shows 55,000 to 85,000 clones, with approximately 96% occurring only once. Sequences were obtained from T cells isolated from PBMCs. The origin of the receptors is a human donor in good health.

In its sample, this clone was seen once. This rearrangement joins TRBV6-5 to TRBJ2-7; 12 nucleotides match TRBD2. The CDR3 sequence is 15 residues long. V lost 2 bases, J lost 6 bases, and 5 bases stayed unmatched. CDR1 and CDR2 from the germline V gene are MNHEY and SVGAGI. The CDR3 nucleotides read TGTGCCAGCAGTTACCGTCTAGCGGGAGGGAGCGAGCAGTACTTC. Residues: CASSYRLAGGSEQYF.

A single count supports this clone. The gene calls are TRBV5-1 and TRBJ1-2, with a possible D match to TRBD1 (5 bases). The CDR3 covers 15 residues. Germline CDR1 is SGHRS and CDR2 is YFSETQ. The V and J ends lost 4 bases and 8 bases respectively, with 21 bases between them. CDR3: CASSPSGGALQGYTF. The CDR3, as DNA: TGCGCCAGCAGCCCCAGCGGGGGAGCTCTCCAAGGCTACACCTTC.

The rearrangement uses TRBV29-1 and TRBJ2-1; TRBD2 is a possible D gene (5 bases). V lost 3 bases to trimming and J lost 5 bases, with 8 bases between them. Germline values: CDR1 SQVTM, CDR2 ANQGSEA. CDR3 length equals 12 residues. The CDR3 spells CSVEPGDNEQFF. In DNA form, the CDR3 reads TGCAGCGTTGAGCCCGGGGACAATGAGCAGTTCTTC.

V gene TRBV7-7 combines with J gene TRBJ2-7; 9 nucleotides line up with TRBD1. The V segment lost 3 bases and the J segment 4 bases; nucleotides outside the gene matches: 7. CDR3 length: 15 residues. Germline-derived CDR1 and CDR2 are SSHAT and FNYEAQ (reference sequence). CDR3 sequence reads: CASSFSPDRGYEQYF. The CDR3 coding sequence is TGTGCCAGCAGCTTTTCCCCGGACAGGGGATACGAGCAGTACTTC.

V gene TRBV28 combines with J gene TRBJ2-7, with D possibly TRBD2 on 5 matching bases. The CDR3 totals 14 residues. Looked up from germline, CDR1 is MDHEN and CDR2 is SYDVKM. V was pared by 5 bases and J by 2 bases, with 13 bases between. The DNA for the CDR3 is TGTGCCAGCAGTGATCGAGGGAACACCTACGAGCAGTACTTC. Translating gives CASSDRGNTYEQYF.

The chain couples TRBV2 to TRBJ1-2, with a tentative D call TRBD1 (6 bases). Germline assignment: CDR1 SNHLY and CDR2 FYNNEI. V was clipped by 6 bases and J by 2 bases, with 10 bases between them. The CDR3 runs to 13 residues. The CDR3 reads CASRMDSNYGYTF. For the CDR3, the DNA is TGTGCCAGCAGAATGGACAGCAACTATGGCTACACCTTC.

The rearrangement links TRBV7-9 to TRBJ1-2, with D uncertain. V shed 5 bases and J shed 11 bases, with 6 bases lying between them. CDR3 size: 9 residues. The germline gives CDR1 SEHNR, CDR2 FQNEAQ (reference sequence). The CDR3 loop reads CASSPGYTF. CDR3 nucleotide sequence: TGTGCCAGCAGCCCCGGGTACACCTTC.

The chain is built from TRBV20-1 and TRBJ2-1, with a tentative D call TRBD2 (6 bases). Germline-derived CDR1 and CDR2 are DFQATT and SNEGSKA (reference sequence). This CDR3 comprises 10 residues. The V end was cut by 6 bases, the J end by 14 bases, with 14 bases between. CDR3 bases: TGCAGTGCCCTGGCTGGGGAGGAGTTCTTC. The encoded protein is CSALAGEEFF.

J is TRBJ2-7 and V is TRBV18, with 7 bases aligning to TRBD1. Trimming removed 2 bases from V and 3 bases from J; junction bases left unmatched: 10. Germline V CDR1 and CDR2: KGHSH, LQKENI. CDR3 length: 16 amino acids. The CDR3 DNA follows: TGTGCCAGCTCACCATCTTCTACGGCAGGGGGCTACGAGCAGTACTTC. Its protein product is CASSPSSTAGGYEQYF.

This chain joins TRBV9 and TRBJ2-2, with D maybe TRBD1 (5 bases). CDR3 size: 13 residues. Trimming cost V 0 bases and J 9 bases, with 9 bases left between them. Germline assignment: CDR1 SGDLS and CDR2 YYNGEE. The CDR3, as DNA: TGTGCCAGCAGCGTAGGGGGCCGATGGGAGCTGTTTTTT. It codes for CASSVGGRWELFF. Based on the CDR3 plus reference TRBV9 and TRBJ2-2, the full variable domain is DSGVTQTPKHLITATGQRVTLRCSPRSGDLSVYWYQQSLDQGLQFLIQYYNGEERAKGNILERFSAQQFPDLHSELNLSSLELGDSALYFCASSVGGRWELFFGEGSRLTVL.

The chain couples TRBV28 to TRBJ1-1, with 7 positions matching TRBD1. The CDR3 covers 15 residues. CDR1 is MDHEN and CDR2 is SYDVKM in the germline V gene. The ends lost 4 bases at V and 2 bases at J; junction bases unmatched: 7. The CDR3 sequence: CASSSQGTANTEAFF. The CDR3 region has the DNA TGTGCCAGCAGTTCCCAAGGGACAGCAAACACTGAAGCTTTCTTT.

V gene TRBV10-1 combines with J gene TRBJ1-2; 9 nucleotides align to TRBD1. Germline V CDR1 and CDR2: WNHNN, SYGVQD (reference sequence). V dropped 9 bases and J dropped 4; count of bases not matched to a gene: 12. This CDR3 region has 15 residues. The CDR3 nucleotides read TGCGCCAGTCCGGGACAGGGAAGTTTAGTCTATGGCTACACCTTC. Translation: CASPGQGSLVYGYTF.

J is TRBJ1-2 and V is TRBV28; D not resolved. The germline CDR1 and CDR2 sequences are MDHEN and SYDVKM. The CDR3 sequence is 13 residues long. V was trimmed by 2 bases and J by 7 bases, leaving 11 bases between them. CDR3 coding DNA: TGTGCCAGCAGTTTAGGTGCGTATGGTGGCTACACCTTC. Amino acids: CASSLGAYGGYTF.

The chain combines TRBV14 with TRBJ2-5; D remains unclear. This CDR3 region has 11 residues. V shed 2 bases and J shed 5 bases, with 3 bases lying between them. The germline V gene has CDR1 SGHDN and CDR2 FVKESK. CDR3 residues: CASSQSETQYF. CDR3 sequence (DNA): TGTGCCAGCAGCCAAAGCGAGACCCAGTACTTC.

The chain links TRBV7-8 to TRBJ1-1; 10 bases agree with TRBD1. V lost 2 bases, J lost 0 bases, and 9 bases stayed unmatched. This CDR3 has 18 amino acids. Germline V lookup: CDR1 SGHVS, CDR2 FQNEAQ. The CDR3 loop reads CASSLPPGQGTMNTEAFF. DNA of the CDR3: TGTGCCAGCAGCTTACCCCCGGGACAGGGGACTATGAACACTGAAGCTTTCTTT.

The V call is TRBV11-3, the J call TRBJ2-3, with 11 bases that match TRBD1. J was trimmed by 3 bases and V by 4 bases; bases with no gene match: 6. The CDR3 has 16 residues. Germline V lookup: CDR1 SGHNT, CDR2 YENEEA. CDR3 region: CASSSQGTGGTDTQYF. Written as DNA, the CDR3 is TGTGCCAGCAGCTCGCAAGGGACAGGGGGAACAGATACGCAGTATTTT.

The chain has TRBV7-8 and TRBJ1-1, with D possibly being TRBD1 (5 bases). This CDR3 is 14 amino acids long. The V end lost 4 bases, the J end lost 0 bases, and 9 bases lay between the germline ends. Germline V gene lookup returns CDR1 SGHVS and CDR2 FQNEAQ. CDR3 in amino acids: CASSSTDMNTEAFF. DNA for the CDR3: TGTGCCAGCAGCTCGACAGATATGAACACTGAAGCTTTCTTT.

The chain has TRBV6-5 and TRBJ2-5, with D possibly matching TRBD1 (6 bases). Trimming pared 3 bases from V and 5 bases from J, leaving 10 bases between. Germline CDR1 reads MNHEY; CDR2 reads SVGAGI. This CDR3 has 13 amino acids. The CDR3 region is CASSYWGRETQYF. The CDR3 region has the DNA TGTGCCAGCAGTTATTGGGGGCGGGAGACCCAGTACTTC.

The chain employs TRBV7-8 and TRBJ1-1, with unresolved D. This CDR3 contains 15 residues. In germline, CDR1 is SGHVS, CDR2 FQNEAQ. V lost 4 bases and J lost 1, with 13 bases in between. The CDR3 sequence: CASSSPLLRNTEAFF. In DNA, the CDR3 is TGTGCCAGCAGCTCCCCCCTCCTACGGAACACTGAAGCTTTCTTT.

The chain employs TRBV10-1 and TRBJ1-2; 10 nucleotides line up with TRBD1. There are 15 residues in the CDR3. Losses at the gene ends were 3 bases for V and 1 base for J; bases not matched to a gene: 2. Germline V lookup: CDR1 WNHNN, CDR2 SYGVQD (reference sequence). DNA of the CDR3: TGCGCCAGCAGTGAAGGGACAGGGGATAACTATGGCTACACCTTC. Its translation is CASSEGTGDNYGYTF.

The rearrangement joins TRBV2 to TRBJ2-3, with D hard to call. The germline gives CDR1 SNHLY, CDR2 FYNNEI. The CDR3 runs 13 residues. V was trimmed by 2 bases and J by 8 bases, leaving 11 bases between them. Written as DNA, the CDR3 is TGTGCCAGCAGTGAAACTAACCCCGGTACGCAGTATTTT. As protein: CASSETNPGTQYF.

The chain employs TRBV10-2 and TRBJ2-7; the D gene is possibly TRBD2 (5 bases). Trimming pared 1 base from V and 0 bases from J, leaving 7 bases between. CDR3 size: 14 residues. In germline, CDR1 is WSHSY, CDR2 SAAADI. The CDR3 nucleotides are TGCGCCAGCAGTGAGTTAGCGAACTCCTACGAGCAGTACTTC. Its translation is CASSELANSYEQYF.

The chain combines TRBV5-1 with TRBJ1-6; tentatively, D is TRBD1 (6 bases). Trimming took off 0 bases at V and 6 bases at J, with 10 bases between the two ends. This CDR3 contains 15 residues. From germline, CDR1 is SGHRS and CDR2 YFSETQ. DNA of the CDR3: TGCGCCAGCAGCTTGGCAGGGGATTTTAATTCACCCCTCCACTTT. Translated: CASSLAGDFNSPLHF.

In DNA, the CDR3 is TGTGCCAGCAGCTTAGTTCAAGCAGAGACTATACCTCGATACTACACCTTC. It translates to CASSLVQAETIPRYYTF. The chain has TRBV11-3 and TRBJ1-2; D is uncertain. Between the trimmed V and J ends, which lost 1 base and 10 bases, there was a span of 25 bases. In germline, CDR1 is SGHNT, CDR2 YENEEA. There are 17 residues in the CDR3.